The text below deals with one T cell receptor (beta chain). Seattle patient enrollment occurred during active infection, with longitudinal follow-up thereafter. The data derive from a study of blood T cell repertoires in COVID-19. Study context: From T cells, B-cell-depleted T cells, or PBMCs came the material, which was cDNA or gDNA.

Germline lookup yields CDR1 LNHNV and CDR2 YYDKDF (reference sequence). Trimming left V 3 bases short and J 1 base short, with 9 bases between. The CDR3 is made up of 15 amino acids. Measured with immunoSEQ multiplex PCR; TCRdb has only the in-frame clones, and not every one. Of some 260,000 clones listed, approximately 88% are singletons. The rearrangement uses TRBV15 and TRBJ2-2, with D possibly TRBD2 on 6 matching bases. The sequence was obtained from a woman aged 70-85 years with COVID-19, enrolled during active disease. Sequencing used peripheral blood. The CDR3 spells CATSSYSGNTGELFF. The CDR3, as DNA: TGTGCCACCAGCAGCTATAGCGGGAACACCGGGGAGCTGTTTTTT.